This T cell receptor beta chain was sequenced in a study of blood T cells in healthy people across ages. Study findings and constraints: Per million T cells, TCR beta diversity dropped roughly linearly as age increased.

The CDR3 sequence is 13 residues long. Germline V gene lookup returns CDR1 MDHEN and CDR2 SYDVKM. Trimming removed 7 bases at V and 6 bases at J, with 13 bases between. With respect to this clonotype: Its matching antigen is unknown.

Through a sample-barcoded 5' primer and a J-beta primer mix, a second PCR was run for roughly 6 to 12 cycles. TCRdb ran MiXCR on the 5' RACE reads and lists one entry per CDR3 protein. This table has around 1,000,000 distinct CDR3 sequences, less than 45% appearing once. The TCR sequence derives from a man between 18 and 29 years old in good health. The rearrangement links TRBV28 to TRBJ2-1; D may correspond to TRBD1 or TRBD2 (5 bases each). Sequencing input: blood. The CDR3 DNA is TGTGCCAGCACCACCCAGGGAGCCAATGAGCAGTTCTTC. Its protein product is CASTTQGANEQFF.